This T cell receptor (beta chain) was identified in a study of cytotoxic CD8 clonotypes in ibrutinib-treated CLL. The study's findings and limits: Increased clonality at ibrutinib response gave way to a return toward baseline at progression.

V dropped 4 bases and J dropped 6; count of bases not matched to a gene: 8. CDR3 length: 16 amino acids. CDR1 is SGDLS and CDR2 is YYNGEE in the germline V gene. In the case of this clone: Its matching antigen is unknown.

Clones were read by immunoSEQ multiplex PCR, and TCRdb kept only the in-frame ones, dropping some. The table records 65,000 to 95,000 clones, just over 85% of them present only once. The source is a human donor with chronic lymphocytic leukemia. Material: PBMCs, obtained before ibrutinib treatment. The rearrangement uses TRBV9 and TRBJ2-1, with 12 bases identical to TRBD1. CDR3 amino acids: CASSPPPGQGANEQFF. The CDR3 nucleotides read TGTGCCAGCAGCCCACCCCCGGGACAGGGGGCCAATGAGCAGTTCTTC.